This T cell receptor (beta chain) appears in the sequencing data of a study of CD8+CD57+ T cells in acquired aplastic anemia. Genomic DNA templated the TCR beta VDJ and CDR3 profiling. TCRdb passed the reads through MiXCR, listing each CDR3 protein once. This sample carries 200,000 to 250,000 distinct CDR3 sequences, 34% of them seen once, and the ten largest clones take about 1.1%. This clonotype was observed at least ten times. V was shortened by 5 bases and J by 3 bases, with 17 bases between the two germline ends. There are 15 residues in the CDR3. Germline values: CDR1 SGHRS, CDR2 YFSETQ. The gene calls are TRBV5-1 and TRBJ1-2; TRBD1 might be the D (6 bases). The receptor was isolated from a human donor in good health, serving as a control. Sequences were obtained from sorted CD4+, CD8+, or CD8+CD57+ T cells (not recorded which) from PBMCs. The DNA of the CDR3 is TGCGCCAGCAGTCGAGGAGGGGGGGACCACTATGGCTACACCTTC. Residues: CASSRGGGDHYGYTF.